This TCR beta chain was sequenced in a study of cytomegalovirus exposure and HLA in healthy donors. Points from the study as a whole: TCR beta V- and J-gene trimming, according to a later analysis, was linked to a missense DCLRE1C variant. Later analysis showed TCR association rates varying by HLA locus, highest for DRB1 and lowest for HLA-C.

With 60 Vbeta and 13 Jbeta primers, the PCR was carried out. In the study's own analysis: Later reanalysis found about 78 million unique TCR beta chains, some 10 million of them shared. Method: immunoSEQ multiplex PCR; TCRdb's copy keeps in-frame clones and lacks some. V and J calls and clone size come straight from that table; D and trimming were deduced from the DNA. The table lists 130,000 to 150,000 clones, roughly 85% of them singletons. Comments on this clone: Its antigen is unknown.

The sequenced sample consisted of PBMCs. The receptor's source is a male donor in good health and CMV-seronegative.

CDR3 protein: CASSLKTGFEQFF. In DNA, the CDR3 is TGTGCCAGCAGTTTAAAGACAGGTTTCGAGCAGTTCTTC. V is TRBV27 and J is TRBJ2-1; D possibly corresponds to TRBD1 (6 bases). The CDR3 is 13 residues long. Germline CDR1 MNHEY, CDR2 SMNVEV (reference sequence). Trimming took 2 bases from V and 10 from J, leaving 12 bases between them.